Presented here are 29 T cell receptor beta chains from one specimen sequenced in a study of monozygotic twins with inflammatory bowel disease. TCRdb reprocessed the 5' RACE reads and keeps a single row for each CDR3 protein, giving no DNA. The listing contains fewer than 550,000 distinct CDR3 sequences. Sequencing was carried out using blood. The receptors shown here come from a human donor with ulcerative colitis or Crohn's disease, or a healthy co-twin of an affected twin (not recorded which).

V is TRBV29-1 and J is TRBJ2-1; with no DNA, the TCRdb D assignment of TRBD2 cannot be verified. Germline V gene data show CDR1 as SQVTM and CDR2 as ANQGSEA. This CDR3 spans 15 amino acids. The CDR3 loop is CSVEARADSYNEQFF.

The chain carries TRBV7-9 and TRBJ1-1. Germline V gene data show CDR1 as SEHNR and CDR2 as FQNEAQ (reference sequence). This CDR3 region has 13 residues. CDR3 loop: CASSVSVDTEAFF.

This chain joins TRBV28 and TRBJ1-2; lacking DNA, the TRBD1 call made by TCRdb goes unchecked. The CDR3 is 14 amino acids. Germline CDR1 is MDHEN and CDR2 is SYDVKM. CDR3 residues: CASSLQGLNYGYTF.

The J gene is TRBJ1-1, the V gene TRBV11-3. CDR3 length: 14 residues. Looked up from germline, CDR1 is SGHNT and CDR2 is YENEEA. CDR3 sequence reads: CASSLADMNTEAFF.

V usage is TRBV7-9 and J usage is TRBJ1-4. Germline V gene lookup returns CDR1 SEHNR and CDR2 FQNEAQ (reference sequence). The CDR3 length is 12 residues. The chain's CDR3 is CASMQYNEKPFF. The variable domain in full, completed from reference TRBV7-9 and TRBJ1-4, reads DTGVSQNPRHKITKRGQNVTFRCDPISEHNRLYWYRQTLGQGPEFLTYFQNEAQLEKSRLLSDRFSAERPKGSFSTLEIQRTEQGDSAMYLCASMQYNEKPFFGSGTQLSVL.

This chain uses TRBV5-5 with TRBJ2-3. CDR1 is SGHKS and CDR2 is YYEKEE in the germline V gene (reference sequence). The CDR3 has 17 amino acids. The CDR3 loop reads CASSPTGVTPSTDTQYF.

V gene TRBV5-1 combines with J gene TRBJ2-5; TCRdb's D call of TRBD2 is untestable without DNA. The germline CDR1 and CDR2 sequences are SGHRS and YFSETQ. The length of the CDR3 is 14 residues. The CDR3 here is CASSPGTSGFTQYF. Variable domain in full (rest from reference TRBV5-1 and TRBJ2-5): KAGVTQTPRYLIKTRGQQVTLSCSPISGHRSVSWYQQTPGQGLQFLFEYFSETQRNKGNFPGRFSGRQFSNSRSEMNVSTLELGDSALYLCASSPGTSGFTQYFGPGTRLLVL.

This chain uses TRBV4-1 with TRBJ1-3; TCRdb's D gene call, TRBD1, goes unchecked for lack of DNA. This CDR3 spans 16 amino acids. Germline CDR1 and CDR2: MGHRA and YSYEKL. CDR3 in amino acids: CASSRTGWSSGNTIYF.

This chain connects TRBV1 to TRBJ2-3; TCRdb lists TRBD2, though no DNA is available to test this call. TRBV1 is noted as a pseudogene. The CDR3 runs to 17 residues. CDR3 protein: CTSSQDFRGPFTDTQYF.

The chain couples TRBV5-1 to TRBJ2-7. Germline CDR1 SGHRS, CDR2 YFSETQ. This CDR3 is built from 14 residues. The CDR3 sequence is CASSIPSWTGEQYF. The full variable domain, rest sourced from reference TRBV5-1 and TRBJ2-7, is KAGVTQTPRYLIKTRGQQVTLSCSPISGHRSVSWYQQTPGQGLQFLFEYFSETQRNKGNFPGRFSGRQFSNSRSEMNVSTLELGDSALYLCASSIPSWTGEQYFGPGTRLTVT.

The genes are TRBV28 and TRBJ2-6. Germline CDR1 is MDHEN and CDR2 is SYDVKM. The CDR3 runs 15 residues. CDR3 in amino acids: CASSSAVSGANVLTF.

This chain connects TRBV18 to TRBJ2-1; without DNA, the TCRdb call of TRBD2 cannot be checked. This CDR3 is built from 15 residues. Germline CDR1 KGHSH, CDR2 LQKENI. The chain's CDR3 is CASSPRASRDSEQFF.

The CDR3 protein is CASSRWTGDEQFF. The chain employs TRBV19 and TRBJ2-1; TCRdb outputs TRBD1, but without DNA this stays unchecked. This CDR3 region has 13 residues. Germline V CDR1 and CDR2: LNHDA, SQIVND (reference sequence).

The chain links TRBV27 to TRBJ2-7; with no DNA, the TCRdb D assignment of TRBD1 cannot be verified. The CDR3 contains 13 residues. Germline V gene sequence: CDR1 MNHEY, CDR2 SMNVEV (reference sequence). CDR3 sequence reads: CASRPRGGYEQYF.

This chain uses TRBV27 with TRBJ2-7; TCRdb's D call of TRBD1 is untestable without DNA. The germline gives CDR1 MNHEY, CDR2 SMNVEV (reference sequence). The CDR3 runs 13 residues. The CDR3 is CASSLTGFYEQYF.

The J gene is TRBJ2-7, the V gene TRBV5-1. CDR3 length: 17 amino acids. Germline lookup yields CDR1 SGHRS and CDR2 YFSETQ. This CDR3 reads CASSLWALSEVGNEQYF.

The chain is built from TRBV2 and TRBJ2-3; TCRdb returns TRBD1, unconfirmable since there is no DNA. Germline V gene sequence: CDR1 SNHLY, CDR2 FYNNEI. The CDR3 is 15 residues long. CDR3 in amino acids: CASKRDRGDTDTQYF.

V usage is TRBV4-3 and J usage is TRBJ1-2; TCRdb's assignment of TRBD1 cannot be checked, as there is no DNA. This CDR3 has 12 residues. The V gene's germline CDR1 is LGHNA and CDR2 YSLEER. CDR3 loop: CASSAGQGALTF.

The chain's CDR3 is CASSQGDTITEAFF. This chain uses TRBV4-1 with TRBJ1-1. Germline CDR1 reads MGHRA; CDR2 reads YSYEKL. This CDR3 comprises 14 residues.

The chain carries TRBV18 and TRBJ1-2; TCRdb's D gene call, TRBD1, goes unchecked for lack of DNA. The germline V gene encodes CDR1 KGHSH and CDR2 LQKENI. The CDR3 contains 14 residues. The CDR3 protein is CASSRQQGDYGYTF.

The chain employs TRBV5-1 and TRBJ2-1. Germline V gene data show CDR1 as SGHRS and CDR2 as YFSETQ. The CDR3 runs 13 residues. CDR3 in amino acids: CASRASSYNEQFF.

CDR3 amino acids: CSARADRGKDSPLHF. This chain joins TRBV20-1 and TRBJ1-6; TCRdb names TRBD1, which stays unverified in the absence of DNA. CDR1 is DFQATT, CDR2 SNEGSKA, per germline (reference sequence). The CDR3 consists of 15 residues.

The chain is built from TRBV28 and TRBJ1-5; the D call of TRBD1 rests on TCRdb alone, since no DNA is present to check it. The CDR3 sequence is 14 residues long. Germline lookup yields CDR1 MDHEN and CDR2 SYDVKM. CDR3: CASSSSGSGQPQHF.

This chain links TRBV6-1 with TRBJ2-1; TCRdb designates TRBD2, a call that cannot be tested without DNA. There are 17 residues in the CDR3. Germline CDR1 and CDR2: MNHNS and SASEGT. CDR3 sequence reads: CASRPPASGGVYNEQFF.

The gene calls are TRBV27 and TRBJ2-7; the TCRdb call, TRBD2, lacks DNA for checking. CDR1 and CDR2 (germline): MNHEY, SMNVEV (reference sequence). The CDR3 is 15 amino acids. This chain's CDR3 is CASSPGYSGGYEQYF.

CDR3 loop: CASSLVLGAGGNEQFF. This rearrangement joins TRBV27 to TRBJ2-1; TCRdb designates TRBD2, a call that cannot be tested without DNA. Per germline, CDR1 MNHEY and CDR2 SMNVEV (reference sequence). CDR3 length equals 16 residues.

The chain is built from TRBV20-1 and TRBJ2-3; the D gene TCRdb calls, TRBD1, cannot be checked with no DNA. The germline V gene encodes CDR1 DFQATT and CDR2 SNEGSKA (reference sequence). The CDR3 length is 13 residues. CDR3 protein: CRKQGAEADTQYF.

J is TRBJ2-7 and V is TRBV19; the D call from TCRdb, TRBD1, cannot be confirmed without DNA. This CDR3 is built from 15 residues. CDR1 LNHDA and CDR2 SQIVND come from the germline V gene (reference sequence). CDR3 residues: CASTAGPPGPYEQYF.

CDR3 sequence: CASSQGEGGNQPQHF. V is TRBV4-1 and J is TRBJ1-5. Germline V gene data show CDR1 as MGHRA and CDR2 as YSYEKL. The CDR3 is 15 residues long.